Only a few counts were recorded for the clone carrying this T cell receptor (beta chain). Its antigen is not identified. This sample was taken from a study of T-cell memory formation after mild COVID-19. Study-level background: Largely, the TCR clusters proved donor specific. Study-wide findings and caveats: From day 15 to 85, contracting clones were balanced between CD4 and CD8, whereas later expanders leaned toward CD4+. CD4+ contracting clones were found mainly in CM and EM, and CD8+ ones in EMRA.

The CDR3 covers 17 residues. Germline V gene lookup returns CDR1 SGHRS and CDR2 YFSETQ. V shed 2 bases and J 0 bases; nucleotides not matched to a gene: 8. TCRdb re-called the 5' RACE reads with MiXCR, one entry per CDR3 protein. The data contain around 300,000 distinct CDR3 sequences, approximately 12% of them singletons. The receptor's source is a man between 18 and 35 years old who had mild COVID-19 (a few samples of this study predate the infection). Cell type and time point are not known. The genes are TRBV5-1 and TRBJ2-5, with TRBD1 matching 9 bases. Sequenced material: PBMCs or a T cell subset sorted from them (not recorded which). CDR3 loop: CASSFRPGTGNQETQYF. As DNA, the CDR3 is TGCGCCAGCAGCTTCCGACCTGGGACAGGGAACCAAGAGACCCAGTACTTC.